This T cell receptor (beta chain) is from a study of T cells expressing NK-cell markers (dated by TCRdb to the early 2020s). For context, the study as a whole: In sorted CD3+CD56+NKG2C+, CD3+CD56+NKG2C- and CD3+CD56-NKG2C+ T-cell subsets from several donors, TCR beta-chain repertoires were profiled. Among the eight sequenced donors, only one was HCMV-seronegative, while the other seven were HCMV-seropositive. All eight donors whose samples were sequenced were randomly selected healthy volunteers, three of them men and five women. The libraries were sequenced on Illumina HiSeq 2000/2500, MiSeq or NextSeq, producing 2 x 150 bp reads. The study at large found these results: It remained unclear whether the expanded NKG2C-expressing T cell clones were specific for HCMV antigens. In over 5 donors, the dominant CD3+CD56+NKG2C+ clonotypes were among the top 10 CD8+ clonotypes and accounted for about 1.0-7.5% of CD8+ T cells. Those dominant clonotypes were again the most abundant among CD3+CD56-NKG2C+ cells in several donors, at about 28.3-60.1%.

HCMV serostatus was determined by detecting HCMV-specific IgG in serum with a commercial ELISA kit. Ficoll density gradient centrifugation was used to isolate peripheral blood mononuclear cells from blood. Including the terminal cysteine and phenylalanine, the CDR3 comprises 13 residues. The DNA sequence is not available. The germline V gene (reference sequence) sets CDR1 to DFQATT and CDR2 to SNEGSKA. Regarding this clonotype: This clone's antigen is unknown.

The listed sequencing device is Illumina HiSeq 2000. 5'RACE template switching, by which a universal primer site and unique molecular identifiers were added, was used to make TCR beta cDNA libraries. Priming for cDNA synthesis came from the TCR beta constant segment, and two successive PCR amplification steps followed. As for the authors' bioinformatics: MIGEC handled demultiplexing of the reads and grouping by UMI, while MiTCR was used to assemble and quantify clonotypes. Only TCR cDNA sequences supported by at least two reads were kept to exclude erroneous sequences. The tcR package was used for downstream repertoire analysis, and clonotypes were matched across fractions by CDR3 nucleotide sequence plus V segment. Antigen specificity was annotated against VDJdb with VDJmatch, allowing one amino acid substitution in CDR3. TCRdb reprocessed the reads; each CDR3 protein sequence makes one entry, and DNA is unavailable. These V and J calls derive from TCRdb rather than the authors' analysis. The data table for this sample lists about 440,000 distinct CDR3 sequences. About 7.1% of the sample rests with the top ten.

This receptor chain uses TRBV20-1 and TRBJ1-5. Material for sequencing was blood T cells: a sorted CD56 or NKG2C T cell subset, CD4+ or CD8+ T cells, or bulk PBMC T cells (not recorded which). This sequence originates from a woman aged 18 to 75 in good health. The CDR3 loop reads CSANAGRGQPQHF.